These T cell receptor beta chains were read from a single sample in a study of OX40 agonist ivuxolimab in advanced cancers. TCRdb keeps only in-frame clones here, not all; method: immunoSEQ multiplex PCR. The sample has about 110,000 clones; 75% to 95% are singletons. The material was CD4+ or CD8+ T cells sorted from blood, obtained in a trial of the OX40 agonist ivuxolimab. The source is an adult with an advanced solid tumor such as melanoma, head and neck, liver or kidney cancer. The CDR3 runs from the conserved cysteine through the conserved F or W. D genes are given only for firm matches. For some rows the clone size is stated as once, few or many, or as a class when expanded; others skip it.

DNA	CDR3	size	V	J	D
TGTGCCAGCTCACCGCCCGGATCCCAATACCACGAGGGGGGTAGAAACACCATATATTTT	CASSPPGSQYHEGGRNTIYF	.	TRBV18	TRBJ1-3	.
TGTGCCATCCCCACGGGACCACTTGAGGTGGATGAGCAGTTCTTC	CAIPTGPLEVDEQFF	.	TRBV6-1	TRBJ2-1	.
TGTGCCAGCAGCTTGGGGACAGGGACTAATCAGCCCCAGCATTTT	CASSLGTGTNQPQHF	.	TRBV5-6	TRBJ1-5	TRBD1
TGTGCCAGCAGTAGGGACAGTTTTTCCTACGAGCAGTACTTC	CASSRDSFSYEQYF	.	TRBV6-5	TRBJ2-7	TRBD1
TGTGCCAGCAGCCAGGCCTTAACTAACTATGGCTACACCTTC	CASSQALTNYGYTF	.	TRBV14	TRBJ1-2	.
TGTGCCTGGAGTGACAGGGGTTTTCAGCCCCAGCATTTT	CAWSDRGFQPQHF	.	TRBV30	TRBJ1-5	TRBD1
TGCGCCAGCAGCCCGACCCCGGGACAGACATACAATGAGCAGTTCTTC	CASSPTPGQTYNEQFF	.	TRBV4-1	TRBJ2-1	TRBD1
TGCGCCAGCAGCTTGGTTTCGGGAGACTATGGCTACACCTTC	CASSLVSGDYGYTF	.	TRBV5-1	TRBJ1-2	.
TGTGCCAGCACTGCCTTTGGCGGCGAGTCACCCCTCCACTTT	CASTAFGGESPLHF	.	TRBV25-1	TRBJ1-6	.
TGTGCCAGCAGGGGTGCTGCAGTTAGCCAGGAGACCCAGTACTTC	CASRGAAVSQETQYF	.	TRBV6-5	TRBJ2-5	.
TGCGCCAGCAGCTTTGGTAGCGGGAGTGTCTTGGAGACCCAGTACTTC	CASSFGSGSVLETQYF	.	TRBV5-1	TRBJ2-5	TRBD2
TGCGCCAGCAGCTGGACCGGGGGCTCCTACGAGCAGTACTTC	CASSWTGGSYEQYF	.	TRBV5-1	TRBJ2-7	.
TGTGCCGGACAATCGGGGGGTTACGAGCAGTACTTC	CAGQSGGYEQYF	.	TRBV19	TRBJ2-7	TRBD2
TGTGCCAGCAGCTTAAACATCGAAGAGACGCAGTATTTT	CASSLNIEETQYF	.	TRBV7-3	TRBJ2-3	.
TGTGCCAGCAGACTCGACAGGTTGGGCAATCAGCCCCAGCATTTT	CASRLDRLGNQPQHF	.	TRBV6-6	TRBJ1-5	.
TGTGCCTGGAGTGTACACCAAAATGAAAAACTGTTTTTT	CAWSVHQNEKLFF	.	TRBV30	TRBJ1-4	.
TGTGCCAGCAGCCGCGGGCCCGGTGAGCAGTTCTTC	CASSRGPGEQFF	.	TRBV7-9	TRBJ2-1	.
TGTGCCAGTAGCTCGGACAGGGGCGCAACTAATGAAAAACTGTTTTTT	CASSSDRGATNEKLFF	.	TRBV19	TRBJ1-4	TRBD1
TGCGCCAGCAGGTCCCCGAATGAGCAGTTCTTC	CASRSPNEQFF	once	TRBV5-1	TRBJ2-1	.
TGTGCCAGCTCACCAAGGGACCCCCGGACGGATGAAAAACTGTTTTTT	CASSPRDPRTDEKLFF	.	TRBV18	TRBJ1-4	.
TGCGCCAGCAGCGCCGGGACAGGAAACACCGGGGAGCTGTTTTTT	CASSAGTGNTGELFF	.	TRBV5-1	TRBJ2-2	TRBD1
TGTGCCAGCAGCCCCGGGGTGATGGAAGCTTTCTTT	CASSPGVMEAFF	.	TRBV6-1	TRBJ1-1	.